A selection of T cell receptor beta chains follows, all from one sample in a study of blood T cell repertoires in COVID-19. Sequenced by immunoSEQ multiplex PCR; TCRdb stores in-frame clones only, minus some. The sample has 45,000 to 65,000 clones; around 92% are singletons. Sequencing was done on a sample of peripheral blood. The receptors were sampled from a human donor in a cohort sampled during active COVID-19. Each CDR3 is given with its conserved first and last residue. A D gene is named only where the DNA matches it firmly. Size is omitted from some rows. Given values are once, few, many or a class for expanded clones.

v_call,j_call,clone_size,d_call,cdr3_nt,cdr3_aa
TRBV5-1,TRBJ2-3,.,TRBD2,TGCGCCAGCAGCTTCATCCCGACTAGCGGGACTACAGATACGCAGTATTTT,CASSFIPTSGTTDTQYF
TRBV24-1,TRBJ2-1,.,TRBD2,TGTGCCACCAGTGACTTAACTAGCGGGATTTACAATGAGCAGTTCTTC,CATSDLTSGIYNEQFF
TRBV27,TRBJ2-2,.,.,TGTGCCAGCAGAATCATCCACAGAAAAAACGGGGAGCTGTTTTTT,CASRIIHRKNGELFF
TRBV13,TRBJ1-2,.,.,TGTGCCAGCAGCCCAACGACAGGCGTTGGCTACACCTTC,CASSPTTGVGYTF
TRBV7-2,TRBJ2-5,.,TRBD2,TGTGCCAGCAGCTTATCCATAGCGGGGGGGTTGGAGACCCAGTACTTC,CASSLSIAGGLETQYF
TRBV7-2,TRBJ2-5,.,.,TGTGCCAGCAGCGCGGGTCAGGGGACGTTGAGGACCCAGTACTTC,CASSAGQGTLRTQYF
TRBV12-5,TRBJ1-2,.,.,TGTGCTAGTGGTTTTACCAGGACAGAGAATGAGGTCGGAAACTATGGCTACACCTTC,CASGFTRTENEVGNYGYTF
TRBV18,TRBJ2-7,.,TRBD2,TGTGCCAGCTCACTAACCAGTAGCGGGAGAGGCCCCTACGAGCAGTACTTC,CASSLTSSGRGPYEQYF
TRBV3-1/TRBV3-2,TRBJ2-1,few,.,TGTGCCAGCAGCCAAGATAGCGTCTACAATGAGCAGTTCTTC,CASSQDSVYNEQFF
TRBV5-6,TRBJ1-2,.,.,TGTGCCAGCAGCTTGGCCTCAACTCCCCTAGGATATGGCTACACCTTC,CASSLASTPLGYGYTF
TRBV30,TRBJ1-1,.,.,TGTGCCTGGAGTAGAGACAGAGACACTGAAGCTTTCTTT,CAWSRDRDTEAFF
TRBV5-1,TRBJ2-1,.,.,TGCGCCAGCAGCGGAACGGGAGAGGGATCCTACAATGAGCAGTTCTTC,CASSGTGEGSYNEQFF
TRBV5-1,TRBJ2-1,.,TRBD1,TGCGCCAGCAGCTCCGGGACAGGGAACTATGAGCAGTTCTTC,CASSSGTGNYEQFF
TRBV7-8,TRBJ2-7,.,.,TGTGCCAGCAGCTTATCTGGGGGGTCCTACGAGCAGTACTTC,CASSLSGGSYEQYF
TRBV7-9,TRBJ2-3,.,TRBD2,TGTGCCAGCAGCAATCTAGCGGGAGGGACAGATACGCAGTATTTT,CASSNLAGGTDTQYF
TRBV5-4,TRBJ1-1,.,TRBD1,TGTGCCAGCAGCTCCCTAGACAGGGCTCAGGCCCCTTTCTTT,CASSSLDRAQAPFF
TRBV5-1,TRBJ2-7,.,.,TGCGCCAGCAGCCGGGCGATAGCGGACTCCTACGAGCAGTACTTC,CASSRAIADSYEQYF
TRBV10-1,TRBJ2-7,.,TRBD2,TGCGCCAGCAGTGAGGGACTAGCGGGAGTGTCCTACGAGCAGTACTTC,CASSEGLAGVSYEQYF
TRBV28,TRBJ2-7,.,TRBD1,TGTGCCAGCACCCAGGACAGGGACTCCTACGAGCAGTACTTC,CASTQDRDSYEQYF
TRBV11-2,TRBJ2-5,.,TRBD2,TGTGCCAGCAGCTTTGCGGGACTAGCGGGCCAAGAGACCCAGTACTTC,CASSFAGLAGQETQYF
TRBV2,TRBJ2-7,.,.,TGTGCCAGCAGTGAAGGGCGACAGTTTACCTACGAGCAGTACTTC,CASSEGRQFTYEQYF
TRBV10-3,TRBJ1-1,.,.,TGTGCCATCAGTCACATGTCCGGGCGGGAAAGCACTGAAGCTTTCTTT,CAISHMSGRESTEAFF
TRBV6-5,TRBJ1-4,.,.,TGTGCCAGCAGAGGGAGAGCAACTAATGAAAAACTGTTTTTT,CASRGRATNEKLFF
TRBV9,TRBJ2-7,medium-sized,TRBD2,TGTGCCAGCAGCACTAGCGGGGGCAACGAGCAGTACTTC,CASSTSGGNEQYF
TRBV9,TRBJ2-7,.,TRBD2,TGTGCCAGCAGCGCCGGGACTAGCGGGAGCGGGTACGAGCAGTACTTC,CASSAGTSGSGYEQYF
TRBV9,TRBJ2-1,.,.,TGTGCCAGCAGCGTAAGGGGGGGCACCTACAATGAGCAGTTCTTC,CASSVRGGTYNEQFF
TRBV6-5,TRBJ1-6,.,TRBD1,TGTGCCAGCAGTTACTCAGCGACAGGGGCAGATTCACCCCTCCACTTT,CASSYSATGADSPLHF
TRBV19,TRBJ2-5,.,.,TGTGCCAGTAGTCCCACCCCGTATAGCTTGGCAGAGACCCAGTACTTC,CASSPTPYSLAETQYF
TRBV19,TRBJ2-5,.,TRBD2,TGTGCCAGTAGTATAGGGGGACTAGCTTTCCAAGAGACCCAGTACTTC,CASSIGGLAFQETQYF
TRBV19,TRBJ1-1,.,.,TGTGCCAGTAGTCCCCTGAGAGAGATGAACACTGAAGCTTTCTTT,CASSPLREMNTEAFF
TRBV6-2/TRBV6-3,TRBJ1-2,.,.,TGTGCCAGCAGCCCAACCCCGGATGGCTACACCTTC,CASSPTPDGYTF
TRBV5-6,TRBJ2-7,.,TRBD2,TGTGCCAGCAGTTCCCCGGTGCAGCGGGGAACCTACGAGCAGTACTTC,CASSSPVQRGTYEQYF
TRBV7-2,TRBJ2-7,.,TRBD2,TGTGCCAGCAGCTTGGCGGGACTAGTTCCCCTCCCCTACGAGCAGTACTTC,CASSLAGLVPLPYEQYF
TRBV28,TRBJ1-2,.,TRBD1,TGTGCCAGCAGTTCTCCAGGGACAGGTGAAGGCTACACCTTC,CASSSPGTGEGYTF
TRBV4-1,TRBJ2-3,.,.,TGCGCCAGCAGCCGGACGCCGGGGTCAGATACGCAGTATTTT,CASSRTPGSDTQYF
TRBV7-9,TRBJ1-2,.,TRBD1,TGTGCCAGCAGATACAGCACAGGGGGCAGCTATGGCTACACCTTC,CASRYSTGGSYGYTF
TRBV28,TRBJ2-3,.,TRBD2,TGTGCCAGCACCCTCTGGACTAGCGGTACAGATACGCAGTATTTT,CASTLWTSGTDTQYF
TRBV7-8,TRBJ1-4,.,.,TGTGCCAGCAGCTTATCCCACCGGACAGACCTAACTAATGAAAAACTGTTTTTT,CASSLSHRTDLTNEKLFF
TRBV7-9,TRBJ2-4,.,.,TGTGCCAGCAGCTTCGGAGGGGACATTCAGTACTTC,CASSFGGDIQYF
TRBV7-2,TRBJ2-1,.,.,TGTGCCAGCAGCGGGGGAGGTTACTCCTACAATGAGCAGTTCTTC,CASSGGGYSYNEQFF
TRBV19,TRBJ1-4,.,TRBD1,TGTGCCAGTAGTCTAGGACAGGGGGCCGCTGAAAAACTGTTTTTT,CASSLGQGAAEKLFF
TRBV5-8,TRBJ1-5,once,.,TGTGCCAGCAGCTTGGCCGGGGGGGCCAGTCAGCCCCAGCATTTT,CASSLAGGASQPQHF
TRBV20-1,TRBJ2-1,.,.,TGCAGTCCCACTTCCCGAGAGCAGTTCTTC,CSPTSREQFF
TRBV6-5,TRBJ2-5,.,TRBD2,TGTGCCAGCAGTTCCTCCGGGAGGACTCAAGAGACCCAGTACTTC,CASSSSGRTQETQYF
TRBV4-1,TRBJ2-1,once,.,TGCGCCAGCAACTACGATGGGGGGGCTAAGCAGTTCTTC,CASNYDGGAKQFF
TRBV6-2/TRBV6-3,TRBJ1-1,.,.,TGTGCCAGCAGTTACTCGATTTCGAGGAACACTGAAGCTTTCTTT,CASSYSISRNTEAFF
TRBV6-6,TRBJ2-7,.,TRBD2,TGTGCCAGCAGTTACTCTAGCGGGGGGGGCTACGAGCAGTACTTC,CASSYSSGGGYEQYF
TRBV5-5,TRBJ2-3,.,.,TGTGCCAGCAGCTCGGCGGGGAGGGGGAAAACAGATACGCAGTATTTT,CASSSAGRGKTDTQYF